A single sample is the source of the 21 T cell receptor beta chains below, sequenced in a study of blood T cells in healthy people across ages. A sample-barcoded 5' primer and a J-beta primer mix were used in a second PCR of about 7 to 12 cycles. Via MiXCR, TCRdb re-called the 5' RACE reads, giving one row per CDR3 protein. This table has hundreds of thousands of distinct CDR3 sequences, roughly 50% appearing once. Sample: blood. Receptors were obtained from a man aged 25 to 40 in good health.

V gene TRBV12-3 or TRBV12-4 combines with J gene TRBJ1-2; no definite D call. Trimming took 1 base from V and 7 from J, leaving 16 bases between them. The length of the CDR3 is 15 residues. The CDR3 sequence is CASSLVERSFSGYTF. As DNA, the CDR3 is TGTGCCAGCAGTTTAGTTGAGAGGTCTTTTTCTGGCTACACCTTC.

In this sample, this clonotype turned up many times. The chain employs TRBV7-2 and TRBJ2-5, with 12 bases identical to TRBD2. This CDR3 is built from 16 residues. Germline-derived CDR1 and CDR2 are SGHTA and FQGNSA. Trimming took 2 bases from V and 5 from J; bases not matched to a gene: 6. The CDR3 loop is CASSLNPSGGGETQYF. The CDR3 DNA sequence: TGTGCCAGCAGCTTAAACCCTAGCGGGGGGGGGGAGACCCAGTACTTC.

The chain employs TRBV29-1 and TRBJ2-1; TRBD2 agrees at 8 bases. Trimming took 6 bases from V and 9 from J; bases not matched to a gene: 10. CDR1 SQVTM and CDR2 ANQGSEA come from the germline V gene. The CDR3 is 13 amino acids. CDR3 sequence (DNA): TGCAGCGTGGGTTTTGAGCGGGAGACTGAGCAGTTCTTC. Protein: CSVGFERETEQFF.

Worth noting for this clonotype: The junction departs from germline at one end; a sequencing error may be responsible. The genes are TRBV7-2 and TRBJ2-3; 10 bases line up with TRBD1. CDR1 is SGHTA and CDR2 is FQGNSA in the germline V gene. CDR3 length: 12 residues. CDR3 sequence: CACSPRQGAPYF. The CDR3 DNA sequence: TGTGCCTGCAGCCCCAGACAGGGGGCTCCGTATTTT.

Only a few counts were recorded for this clonotype. The chain couples TRBV29-1 to TRBJ2-3, with D uncertain. Germline V gene lookup returns CDR1 SQVTM and CDR2 ANQGSEA. The CDR3 loop spans 11 amino acids. Trimming shortened V by 5 bases and J by 4 bases, and 7 bases separated the two germline ends. The CDR3 DNA follows: TGCAGCGTTAATCTTGCAGATACGCAGTATTTT. It encodes CSVNLADTQYF.

The chain is built from TRBV28 and TRBJ1-2; TRBD1 aligns across 9 bases. V gave up 5 bases and J gave up 8 bases; unmatched junction bases: 12. The CDR3 is made up of 15 amino acids. The V gene's germline CDR1 is MDHEN and CDR2 SYDVKM. The DNA of the CDR3 is TGTGCCAGCAGTCCCCCCGGGACAGGGCGATTGGGCTACACCTTC. Translated: CASSPPGTGRLGYTF.

CDR3 DNA: TGTGCCAGCAGCGGCGGACTAGCGGGGGTCCGGCCCTCCTACAATGAGCAGTTCTTC. It specifies CASSGGLAGVRPSYNEQFF. This chain joins TRBV9 and TRBJ2-1; 13 nucleotides match TRBD2. V lost 3 bases, J lost 0 bases, and 9 bases stayed unmatched. The CDR3 covers 19 residues. CDR1 and CDR2 from the germline V gene are SGDLS and YYNGEE.

The chain carries TRBV7-9 and TRBJ1-2; D perhaps matches TRBD1 (5 bases). Between the trimmed V and J ends, which lost 5 bases and 5 bases, there was a span of 15 bases. The CDR3 has 14 amino acids. CDR1 is SEHNR and CDR2 is FQNEAQ in the germline V gene (reference sequence). CDR3 bases: TGTGCCAGCAGCCCACCGGGGGTTGGGTATGGCTACACCTTC. Residues: CASSPPGVGYGYTF.

This clonotype came up a few times. The chain carries TRBV7-2 and TRBJ2-7; TRBD2 matches at 8 bases. V dropped 4 bases and J dropped 0; count of bases not matched to a gene: 8. CDR1 is SGHTA and CDR2 is FQGNSA in the germline V gene. This CDR3 contains 16 residues. Here the CDR3 reads CASSSTLAGPSYEQYF. CDR3 nucleotides: TGTGCCAGCAGCTCAACTTTAGCGGGACCCTCCTACGAGCAGTACTTC.

The V and J genes are TRBV6-2 or TRBV6-3 and TRBJ1-5, with D perhaps matching TRBD1 (5 bases). CDR1 MNHEY and CDR2 SVGEGT come from the germline V gene. V was cut by 2 bases and J by 5 bases, with 13 bases left in between. The CDR3 covers 15 residues. The CDR3 loop reads CASSYPDTKYQPQHF. DNA of the CDR3: TGTGCCAGCAGTTACCCGGACACAAAGTATCAGCCCCAGCATTTT.

The chain recombines TRBV12-3 or TRBV12-4 with TRBJ2-7; D is perhaps TRBD1 (6 bases). The V gene lost 6 bases and the J gene lost 1 base, with 10 bases spanning the gap. This CDR3 region has 13 residues. In DNA form, the CDR3 reads TGTGCCAGCAGATCAGGGGTGTCCTACGAGCAGTACTTC. Protein product: CASRSGVSYEQYF.

The J gene is TRBJ1-2, the V gene TRBV13, with a possible D match to TRBD1 (5 bases). The germline gives CDR1 PRHDT, CDR2 FYEKMQ (reference sequence). V was shortened by 5 bases and J by 4 bases, with 17 bases between the two germline ends. The CDR3 runs 15 residues. In nucleotides, the CDR3 is TGTGCCAGCAGCGGACAACTCGACAGCCTCTATGGCTACACCTTC. This sequence encodes CASSGQLDSLYGYTF.

This clonotype has a handful of counts. The V and J genes are TRBV12-3 or TRBV12-4 and TRBJ2-1; D not certain. The ends were cut back, 5 bases at V and 9 bases at J, with 11 bases in the middle. This CDR3 has 12 amino acids. CDR3 coding DNA: TGTGCCAGCAGTCTCCAAGTGGGTGAGCAGTTCTTC. The encoded protein is CASSLQVGEQFF.

The CDR3 protein is CASGFGGLDIQYF. Here the CDR3 DNA reads TGTGCCAGCGGGTTCGGGGGGTTGGACATTCAGTACTTC. The rearrangement uses TRBV27 and TRBJ2-4; 7 bases line up with TRBD2. The CDR3 runs 13 residues. Germline CDR1 MNHEY, CDR2 SMNVEV (reference sequence). V gave up 8 bases and J gave up 8 bases; unmatched junction bases: 9.

The chain combines TRBV19 with TRBJ2-5; 7 bases are a match to TRBD1. The CDR3 consists of 14 residues. The J segment lost 5 bases and the V segment lost 5 bases, leaving 8 bases of the junction unmatched. Germline CDR1 LNHDA, CDR2 SQIVND (reference sequence). In DNA, the CDR3 is TGTGCCAGTAGTTCGACCAGGGGGACGGAGACCCAGTACTTC. Amino acids: CASSSTRGTETQYF.

This clonotype was detected only a few times. This chain joins TRBV4-2 and TRBJ1-2, with a weak D call TRBD1 (6 bases). Trimming pared 4 bases from V and 5 bases from J, leaving 29 bases between. Germline V CDR1 and CDR2: LGHNA, YNFKEQ. The CDR3 is made up of 19 amino acids. DNA of the CDR3: TGTGCCAGCAGCCGCCTGGGCATTGGGGACATCTCTCTTGGTTATGGCTACACCTTC. Translated: CASSRLGIGDISLGYGYTF.

This chain uses TRBV3-1 with TRBJ1-1; the D gene is possibly TRBD1 (6 bases). The germline V gene encodes CDR1 LGHDT and CDR2 YNNKEL (reference sequence). V lost 4 bases and J 2 bases, leaving 14 bases between the germline ends. CDR3 length: 15 residues. CDR3 loop: CASSPGTTPNTEAFF. The CDR3 DNA reads as TGTGCCAGCAGCCCAGGGACAACACCTAACACTGAAGCTTTCTTT.

The V call is TRBV7-2, the J call TRBJ2-7; 7 bases are a match to TRBD2. V dropped 1 base and J dropped 2; count of bases not matched to a gene: 14. The germline V gene encodes CDR1 SGHTA and CDR2 FQGNSA. The CDR3 covers 18 residues. The CDR3 region is CASSLVGGGLASTYEQYF. CDR3 coding DNA: TGTGCCAGCAGCTTAGTTGGGGGAGGGCTAGCGTCTACCTACGAGCAGTACTTC. The variable domain in full, completed from reference TRBV7-2 and TRBJ2-7, reads GAGVSQSPSNKVTEKGKDVELRCDPISGHTALYWYRQSLGQGLEFLIYFQGNSAPDKSGLPSDRFSAERTGGSVSTLTIQRTQQEDSAVYLCASSLVGGGLASTYEQYFGPGTRLTVT.

The chain links TRBV20-1 to TRBJ2-7; tentative D call: TRBD1 (5 bases). The CDR3 loop spans 12 amino acids. The V gene lost 7 bases and the J gene lost 2 bases, with 12 bases spanning the gap. Germline CDR1 DFQATT, CDR2 SNEGSKA (reference sequence). In nucleotides, the CDR3 is TGCAGTGGTTTGACAGAAACCTACGAGCAGTACTTC. Encoded protein: CSGLTETYEQYF.

V and J are TRBV11-2 and TRBJ1-2; D gene unclear. CDR3 length: 11 amino acids. CDR1 is SGHAT and CDR2 is FQNNGV in the germline V gene. V was trimmed by 10 bases and J by 5 bases, leaving 11 bases between them. CDR3: CAIQLGYGYTF. In DNA, the CDR3 is TGTGCCATCCAGTTGGGGTATGGCTACACCTTC.

This chain uses TRBV28 with TRBJ1-1, with unresolved D. Looked up from germline, CDR1 is MDHEN and CDR2 is SYDVKM. The CDR3 spans 11 residues. With 6 bases removed from V and 7 bases from J, the gap between germline ends came to 9 bases. CDR3 residues: CASRVALEAFF. In DNA form, the CDR3 reads TGTGCCAGCAGGGTCGCGCTTGAAGCTTTCTTT.